This T cell receptor beta chain is drawn from a study of shared clonotypes between healthy human individuals (dated by TCRdb to 2018 to 2021). Turning to the overall study: A few men and a couple of women, aged 18 to 49 years, made up the cohort. For each donor, three plates each were used for CD4 naive and CD4 memory, two plates were used for CD8 naive, and one plate was used for CD8 memory. Blood TCR repertoires of four to six healthy adults were deeply sequenced to estimate repertoire size and the extent of clonotype sharing between individuals. To increase sequencing depth and limit assay-specific biases, TCR repertoire library preparation and sequencing were carried out by different laboratories using diverse techniques. Between about 0.8 and 9.5 billion PBMCs per donor were obtained by leukapheresis.

Study-wide findings and limitations: Compared with non-shared clonotypes, clonotypes shared by all four sorted-subset donors had higher generation probabilities. Sharing across a handful of donors was observed for around 4.8% of naive CD4, under 4% of naive CD8, roughly 2.4% of memory CD4, and roughly 0.4% of memory CD8 clonotypes. Based on pairwise subsampling, the degree of clonotype sharing among donors was expected to be affected by sequencing depth. Naive subsets generally had larger estimated clonotype richness than memory subsets. Sampling was limited to blood, and TCR repertoires in tissue likely differ from TCR repertoires in blood. Incomplete sequencing was indicated by rarefaction of sorted-subset datasets, despite the large sequencing depth. Because the study included only a small number of donors, the genetic and exposure-history diversity represented was limited.

This clone was picked up one time. Its binding antigen is unknown. The record has no base qualities; no much larger clone is one base away. CD8 naive samples were CD45RO-negative cells positively selected for CCR7, giving a CD45RA+CCR7+ population that excluded TemRA cells. The donors were healthy, HIV-negative adults who had no recently reported acute infections or vaccinations. Every donor was a Caucasian adult residing in Nashville, Tennessee, USA. Blood was collected by leukapheresis, and PBMCs were isolated by Ficoll-Histopaque density gradient centrifugation and then cryopreserved in liquid nitrogen vapor phase. Analytical flow cytometry was used to check the purity and quantity of every magnetically sorted T cell population. Each sorted fraction had its genomic DNA isolated and then quantified by UV absorbance on a Nanodrop 2000c. Using the deep immunoSEQ assay, multiplex PCR amplified TCR CDR3 regions from genomic DNA. Extracted genomic DNA from each cell subset was distributed evenly across all wells of several immunoSEQ 96-well plates, and each plate was treated as a replicate. For sorted subsets, roughly 200 ng of genomic DNA, equivalent to around 30,000 T cell genomes, went into each replicate PCR. The purified libraries were quantified using a Qubit 3.0 fluorometer, sized with a Bioanalyzer 2100, and then quantified again using the KAPA Library Quantification kit. Every immunoSEQ 96-well plate was sequenced on a dedicated single-read 150-cycle Illumina NextSeq 550 flow cell. In the original analysis: Because only junctional sequences without quality scores were contained in the immunoSEQ output, filtering matching that applied to full-length reads could not be performed. To assign V/J genes and CDR3, sequences were annotated against IMGT germline references using PyIR, a Python wrapper for IgBLAST v1.9. Any read was removed if the V/J assignment was weak (E-value above 1e-6), the CDR3 was missing, or the read contained stop codons, out-of-frame junctions, or ambiguous translated residues. V3J clonotypes were defined by identical inferred V gene, J gene, and CDR3 amino acid sequence. The percentage overlap between two repertoires was calculated by dividing the number of shared unique clonotypes by the size of the smaller repertoire. Three approaches were used to assess repertoire richness: RTK rarefaction, the Chao1 estimator, and Recon v2.1 estimates of unobserved clonotypes. OLGA was used to compute generation probabilities for all TCRbeta clonotypes that the gDNA method yielded from a handful of donors. TCRdb provides this immuneACCESS table in a form limited to in-frame rearrangements. Some clones are lacking; in checked studies, under half of them reflect an unresolved V gene, and why the rest are absent is not known. The D gene and trimming were derived from the DNA, and the V and J assignments and clone size from that table. The sample table lists roughly 2.1 million clones, more than 85% of them with a count of one. The ten largest clones add up to around 1.7% of the sample.

The sequencing input was naive CD8+ T cells from PBMCs. Read against the paper, the sample's cell subset or site label means: CD45RA+CCR7+. The source of this sequence is a man aged 18-30 years in good health. Some clones in this sample may be carry-over from other donors' samples.

The nucleotide sequence reads as follows: TGCGCCAGCAGCCTTGGGTGGAACACTGAAGCTTTCTTT. It is translated as CASSLGWNTEAFF. This sequence uses TRBV4-3 and TRBJ1-1; no D gene can be assigned with confidence. CDR1 LGHNA and CDR2 YSLEER are derived from the germline V gene. The CDR3 goes from the cysteine to the phenylalanine over 13 residues. Kept here is only the CDR3 DNA, which spans 39 bases and is read in frame from base 1. V is shortened by 4 bases, J by 1 base, and the region joining them spans 7 bases.